This T cell receptor beta chain was retrieved from a study of CD8+ T cells in alopecia areata. Study-wide points: Lesional scalp exceeded normal scalp in clonality, especially in alopecia totalis/universalis. Scalp samples also yield sequences from resident alphabeta T cells of normal skin.

Alopecia areata patients gave lesional scalp punch biopsies and peripheral blood samples. Separation by sorting yielded CD4+ and CD8+ T cells from PBMCs. V lost 5 bases and J lost 4; bases outside the gene matches: 6. Germline V lookup: CDR1 SGHVS, CDR2 FQNEAQ. CDR3 length: 14 residues. On this clone: Its target is not known.

Extraction and reverse transcription of RNA yielded cDNA as the sequencing template. Some clones are missing from TCRdb's copy, which holds only in-frame ones; the method was immunoSEQ multiplex PCR. The sample has under 65,000 clones; around 47% are singletons. The V and J genes are TRBV7-8 and TRBJ2-5; 8 nucleotides align to TRBD1. The origin of this receptor is a human donor with alopecia areata. The sequenced sample was NKG2D-low CD8+ T cells sorted from blood. The CDR3 is CASSGRTGGETQYF. The CDR3 coding sequence is TGTGCCAGCAGCGGACGTACAGGGGGAGAGACCCAGTACTTC.